The 17 T cell receptor beta chains presented below share a single source sample, sequenced in a study of T cell repertoires in cytomegalovirus infection. TCRdb analysed the reads with MiXCR anew, one entry per CDR3 protein. The sample yields about 180,000 distinct CDR3 sequences, roughly 15% seen once. Sequenced material: CD8+ T cells from PBMCs. The receptor source for this set is a human donor in good health (CMV status not recorded). Some clones in this sample may be carry-over from other donors' samples.

This clonotype turned up a few times. The chain recombines TRBV25-1 with TRBJ1-2, with D unresolved. The V gene's germline CDR1 is MGHDK and CDR2 SYGVNS. This CDR3 is built from 13 residues. V lost 1 base and J lost 4, with 7 bases in between. The CDR3 reads CASSEFNTYGYTF. The CDR3 DNA reads as TGTGCCAGCAGTGAATTTAACACCTATGGCTACACCTTC.

This sequence joins TRBV6-2 or TRBV6-3 and TRBJ2-4; a possible D gene is TRBD1 (5 bases). Trimming took off 2 bases at V and 1 base at J, with 12 bases between the two ends. The CDR3 sequence is 16 residues long. Germline loops: CDR1 MNHEY, CDR2 SVGEGT. The CDR3 nucleotides are TGTGCCAGCAGTTACGGGGCAGTTTCCGCCAAAAACATTCAGTACTTC. As protein: CASSYGAVSAKNIQYF.

This clonotype was observed a few times. This chain uses TRBV27 with TRBJ2-7; no reliable D call. Germline V gives CDR1 MNHEY, CDR2 SMNVEV (reference sequence). The CDR3 is made up of 14 amino acids. The germline V and J ends were trimmed by 5 bases and 0 bases, with 11 bases remaining between them. This CDR3 reads CASSPLSSSYEQYF. CDR3 DNA sequence: TGTGCCAGCAGTCCGCTGTCTAGCTCCTACGAGCAGTACTTC.

This chain links TRBV2 with TRBJ1-2; D not certain. V was pared by 4 bases and J by 3 bases, with 9 bases between. Germline V gene sequence: CDR1 SNHLY, CDR2 FYNNEI. The CDR3 has 13 residues. For the CDR3, the DNA is TGTGCCAGCAGTGCGCACAGAGACTATGGCTACACCTTC. This encodes CASSAHRDYGYTF.

The CDR3 loop is CASTIVGTGGHTEAFF. Written as DNA, the CDR3 is TGTGCCAGTACAATCGTAGGGACAGGGGGCCACACTGAAGCTTTCTTT. The chain couples TRBV19 to TRBJ1-1; TRBD1 matches 12 bases. The junction had 9 bases not matched to a gene; V was cut back by 7 bases and J by 3 bases. The V gene's germline CDR1 is LNHDA and CDR2 SQIVND (reference sequence). This CDR3 spans 16 amino acids.

This chain uses TRBV7-9 with TRBJ2-2; D remains unclear. The germline V gene encodes CDR1 SEHNR and CDR2 FQNEAQ (reference sequence). Trimming cost V 2 bases and J 1 base, with 8 bases left between them. The CDR3 contains 15 residues. CDR3 loop: CASSLIDGNTGELFF. The CDR3 DNA reads as TGTGCCAGCAGCTTAATCGACGGGAACACCGGGGAGCTGTTTTTT.

This clonotype has ten or more counts. The chain has TRBV7-2 and TRBJ1-3; TRBD1 agrees at 7 bases. CDR3 length equals 16 residues. Germline V gives CDR1 SGHTA, CDR2 FQGNSA. The trim removed 4 bases at V and 1 base at J, leaving 7 bases unmatched. CDR3 nucleotides: TGTGCCAGCAGCTCGTCGGGACAGTGGTCTGGAAACACCATATATTTT. This codes for CASSSSGQWSGNTIYF.

The chain couples TRBV4-1 to TRBJ1-1; maybe TRBD1 (5 bases). This CDR3 region has 15 residues. Looked up from germline, CDR1 is MGHRA and CDR2 is YSYEKL. V lost 1 base, J lost 5 bases, and 14 bases lay in between. The CDR3 DNA is TGCGCCAGCAGCCAAGTGCCCAGGGTAGGAACTGAAGCTTTCTTT. Translating it yields CASSQVPRVGTEAFF.

This clonotype has more than one count but fewer than ten. This chain joins TRBV7-3 and TRBJ2-2; 10 positions match TRBD1. The V segment lost 5 bases and the J segment 8 bases; nucleotides outside the gene matches: 8. This CDR3 is built from 15 residues. In germline, CDR1 is SGHTA, CDR2 FQGTGA. CDR3 residues: CASSDRDRGSGELFF. CDR3 nucleotides: TGTGCCAGCAGCGACCGGGACAGGGGTTCGGGGGAGCTGTTTTTT.

V and J are TRBV9 and TRBJ2-1; 9 positions match TRBD2. The CDR3 length is 16 residues. V shed 4 bases and J 8 bases; nucleotides not matched to a gene: 13. Germline V gene data show CDR1 as SGDLS and CDR2 as YYNGEE. The CDR3 DNA reads as TGTGCCAGCAGCCCCCAGACGGCGGGGGGGCCGTATGAGCAGTTCTTC. It translates to CASSPQTAGGPYEQFF.

This chain links TRBV7-9 with TRBJ1-2; tentatively, D is TRBD1 (5 bases). This CDR3 contains 15 residues. V lost 5 bases and J 8 bases, leaving 21 bases between the germline ends. Germline CDR1 SEHNR, CDR2 FQNEAQ (reference sequence). The CDR3 sequence is CASSGGIRDSKGYTF. The CDR3, as DNA: TGTGCCAGCAGCGGGGGGATCCGGGACTCCAAGGGCTACACCTTC.

The chain employs TRBV19 and TRBJ1-2; tentative D call: TRBD1 (6 bases). The V and J ends lost 1 base and 4 bases respectively, with 10 bases between them. CDR3 length: 14 residues. Germline V gives CDR1 LNHDA, CDR2 SQIVND (reference sequence). The CDR3, as DNA: TGTGCCAGTAGTATAGCGGACAGTTCCTATGGCTACACCTTC. The encoded protein is CASSIADSSYGYTF.

This clonotype has only a few counts. This chain connects TRBV7-2 to TRBJ2-5; D tentatively reads TRBD1 or TRBD2 (5 bases each). The germline V and J ends were trimmed by 1 base and 5 bases, with 5 bases remaining between them. The germline V gene encodes CDR1 SGHTA and CDR2 FQGNSA. The CDR3 runs to 12 residues. CDR3 protein: CASSLGDETQYF. The DNA for the CDR3 is TGTGCCAGCAGCTTAGGGGACGAGACCCAGTACTTC.

The gene calls are TRBV7-3 and TRBJ2-1; D is perhaps TRBD2 (6 bases). CDR3 length: 13 residues. The V gene lost 5 bases and the J gene lost 8 bases, with 13 bases spanning the gap. Germline CDR1 SGHTA, CDR2 FQGTGA. The CDR3 here is CASSPRLDHEQFF. The CDR3 nucleotides read TGTGCCAGCAGCCCCCGACTAGACCATGAGCAGTTCTTC.

This sequence joins TRBV12-3 or TRBV12-4 and TRBJ1-1, with D possibly matching TRBD1 (5 bases). The CDR3 consists of 15 residues. Trimming left V 1 base short and J 4 bases short, with 13 bases between. CDR3 sequence (DNA): TGTGCCAGCAGTTTAGGGGCGGGGGGGGGCACTGAAGCTTTCTTT. Its translation: CASSLGAGGGTEAFF.

This clonotype was seen more than once but under ten times. DNA for the CDR3: TGTGCCACCAGCAGCGGGGGGTACTACGAGCAGTACTTC. This gives the protein CATSSGGYYEQYF. The V gene is TRBV15, the J gene TRBJ2-7, with TRBD2 matching over 7 bases. Per germline, CDR1 LNHNV and CDR2 YYDKDF (reference sequence). J was trimmed by 3 bases and V by 3 bases; bases with no gene match: 2. This CDR3 has 13 residues.

This clonotype was recorded many times. The rearrangement links TRBV9 to TRBJ2-3, with 13 nucleotides matching TRBD2. This CDR3 spans 16 amino acids. Unmatched junction bases numbered 2, after V lost 0 bases and J lost 4 bases. Per the germline V gene, CDR1 is SGDLS and CDR2 is YYNGEE. The CDR3 sequence: CASSVGTSGGADTQYF. The CDR3 nucleotides are TGTGCCAGCAGCGTAGGAACTAGCGGGGGGGCAGATACGCAGTATTTT.